This T cell receptor beta chain was obtained from a study of shared clonotypes between healthy human individuals. General study results and limits: Apart from blood, nothing was sampled; tissue repertoires likely differ.

Execution of the assay was at deep level. Sequencing was performed with immunoSEQ multiplex PCR; in TCRdb, only in-frame clones are kept and a portion is missing. The table includes around 2.1 million clones, 85% to 95% detected once. This CDR3 has 14 residues. V shed 6 bases and J 4 bases; nucleotides not matched to a gene: 8. Germline V gene sequence: CDR1 MNHEY, CDR2 SMNVEV (reference sequence). In regard to this clone: Its specificity is not known.

Selected positively for CCR7 and CD45RO-negative, naive CD8 cells excluded terminally differentiated effector memory CD45RA+ cells. Sequenced input: naive CD8+ T cells from PBMCs. The gene calls are TRBV27 and TRBJ2-7; the match to TRBD1 covers 8 bases. The sequence derives from a man aged 18 to 30 in good health. Some clones in this sample may be carry-over from other donors' samples. CDR3 sequence (DNA): TGTGCCAGCAGCTTGGACAGGGAACGGTACGAGCAGTACTTC. It translates to CASSLDRERYEQYF.